These 18 T cell receptor beta chains originate from one sample sequenced in a study of cytomegalovirus exposure and HLA in healthy donors (dated by TCRdb to the late 2010s). Library creation used the immunoSEQ multiplex PCR assay. The multiplex PCR relied on a mix of 60 forward primers for TCR Vbeta segments and 13 reverse primers for TCR Jbeta segments. TCRdb's version of the immuneACCESS table is confined to in-frame rearrangements and falls short of the full clone set. An unresolved V gene accounts for under half of the shortfall where checked; the remainder is of unknown origin. The sample records 100,000 to 150,000 clones, 77% of which are singletons. Jointly, the top ten make up 4.2% of the sample. The sample comprised PBMCs. These receptors were taken from a male donor in good health and CMV-seropositive.

This clone was seen a single time. The chain combines TRBV28 with TRBJ1-2; D is ambiguous. V was clipped by 6 bases and J by 2 bases, with 7 bases between them. This CDR3 is 12 amino acids long. In germline, CDR1 is MDHEN, CDR2 SYDVKM. The CDR3 sequence: CASSTGNYGYTF. In DNA form, the CDR3 reads TGTGCCAGCAGCACGGGGAACTATGGCTACACCTTC.

The J gene is TRBJ2-4, the V gene TRBV2, with a weak D call TRBD2 (5 bases). The germline V and J ends were trimmed by 8 bases and 0 bases, with 11 bases remaining between them. Germline CDR1 and CDR2: SNHLY and FYNNEI. The CDR3 spans 14 residues. The chain's CDR3 is CASGAEAAKNIQYF. CDR3 coding DNA: TGTGCCAGCGGCGCGGAGGCAGCCAAAAACATTCAGTACTTC. The complete variable domain, with remaining parts taken from reference TRBV2 and TRBJ2-4, reads EPEVTQTPSHQVTQMGQEVILRCVPISNHLYFYWYRQILGQKVEFLVSFYNNEISEKSEIFDDQFSVERPDGSNFTLKIRSTKLEDSAMYFCASGAEAAKNIQYFGAGTRLSVL.

The chain joins TRBV18 to TRBJ2-2, with 7 nucleotides matching TRBD1. The trim removed 0 bases at V and 5 bases at J, leaving 6 bases unmatched. Germline assignment: CDR1 KGHSH and CDR2 LQKENI. The CDR3 covers 16 residues. Written as DNA, the CDR3 is TGTGCCAGCTCACCACCTTCACAGGGGACGACCGGGGAGCTGTTTTTT. Translating gives CASSPPSQGTTGELFF.

This clone was picked up a small number of times. The rearrangement links TRBV6-5 to TRBJ2-7, with D perhaps matching TRBD2 (5 bases). The germline V and J ends were trimmed by 8 bases and 0 bases, with 14 bases remaining between them. This CDR3 comprises 14 residues. Germline V gene sequence: CDR1 MNHEY, CDR2 SVGAGI. CDR3 nucleotide sequence: TGTGCCAGCCGCTCGAGAGGGAGCTCCTACGAGCAGTACTTC. Translated: CASRSRGSSYEQYF.

This chain connects TRBV28 to TRBJ2-5, with D maybe TRBD2 (5 bases). The J call may be faulty, since TRBJ2-7 better matches the DNA end. CDR3 size: 13 residues. Germline CDR1 MDHEN, CDR2 SYDVKM. CDR3: CASSPGISYEQYF. In DNA form, the CDR3 reads TGTGCCAGCAGCCCCGGGATTTCCTACGAGCAGTACTTC.

The CDR3 region is CASSLRTWETQYF. In nucleotides, the CDR3 is TGCGCCAGCAGCTTGCGGACTTGGGAGACCCAGTACTTC. This rearrangement joins TRBV5-1 to TRBJ2-5; perhaps TRBD2 as D (5 bases). V was trimmed by 1 base and J by 5 bases, leaving 9 bases between them. The length of the CDR3 is 13 residues. Germline lookup yields CDR1 SGHRS and CDR2 YFSETQ.

Turning to this clone: The junction departs from germline at one end; a sequencing error may be responsible. The chain recombines TRBV7-9 with TRBJ2-4, with 7 bases lining up with TRBD1. Per germline, CDR1 SEHNR and CDR2 FQNEAQ (reference sequence). CDR3 length: 11 amino acids. This chain's CDR3 is CSSQGENIQYF. DNA of the CDR3: TGTTCCAGCCAGGGGGAAAACATTCAGTACTTC.

This clone has a handful of counts. The J gene is TRBJ1-2, the V gene TRBV15, with 12 bases identical to TRBD1. The CDR3 length is 15 residues. Germline-derived CDR1 and CDR2 are LNHNV and YYDKDF (reference sequence). V lost 2 bases to trimming and J lost 10 bases; unmatched junction nucleotides: 8. The CDR3: CATSRLGTGGFSYTF. CDR3 in DNA: TGTGCCACCAGCAGACTGGGGACAGGGGGCTTTTCCTACACCTTC.

A few counts support this clone. The chain has TRBV6-5 and TRBJ2-1; TRBD2 aligns across 9 bases. The CDR3 is made up of 15 amino acids. Germline V gives CDR1 MNHEY, CDR2 SVGAGI. V was clipped by 0 bases and J by 9 bases; unmatched bases: 6. The CDR3 DNA is TGTGCCAGCAGTTACTCGGCGGGGGGGCGGCGTGAGCAGTTCTTC. Protein sequence: CASSYSAGGRREQFF.

This clone has just a few counts. This chain joins TRBV18 and TRBJ1-5; 10 positions agree with TRBD1. V was pared by 6 bases and J by 7 bases, with 12 bases of the junction left unmatched. The germline CDR1 and CDR2 sequences are KGHSH and LQKENI. CDR3 length equals 16 residues. CDR3 region: CASSLRTGQGEQPQHF. For the CDR3, the DNA is TGTGCCAGCTCGCTCCGAACAGGACAGGGGGAACAGCCCCAGCATTTT.

The chain recombines TRBV7-6 with TRBJ2-7; D perhaps matches TRBD1 (6 bases). With 6 bases removed from V and 7 bases from J, the gap between germline ends came to 16 bases. The CDR3 is 13 amino acids. The germline CDR1 and CDR2 sequences are SGHVS and FNYEAQ. The CDR3 coding sequence is TGTGCCAGCAGTTTACAGGGTTTTAGGGAGCAGTACTTC. This translates into CASSLQGFREQYF.

The chain links TRBV28 to TRBJ1-4, with 7 bases identical to TRBD1. The CDR3 is 15 residues long. Trimming at V came to 5 bases and at J to 5 bases, leaving 8 bases not matched to a gene. The germline gives CDR1 MDHEN, CDR2 SYDVKM. The CDR3 loop is CASSKSGGPNEKLFF. The DNA for the CDR3 is TGTGCCAGCAGTAAGTCAGGGGGGCCGAATGAAAAACTGTTTTTT.

The J gene is TRBJ1-1, the V gene TRBV5-4, with 10 positions matching TRBD1. The length of the CDR3 is 17 residues. The J segment lost 0 bases and the V segment lost 4 bases, leaving 9 bases of the junction unmatched. Germline CDR1 SGHNT, CDR2 YYREEE (reference sequence). This CDR3 reads CASSGTGALFMNTEAFF. The CDR3 coding sequence is TGTGCCAGCAGCGGGACAGGGGCCCTGTTCATGAACACTGAAGCTTTCTTT.

The chain combines TRBV28 with TRBJ1-2; 7 nucleotides agree with TRBD1. CDR3 length: 13 residues. The germline CDR1 and CDR2 sequences are MDHEN and SYDVKM. With 6 bases clipped from V and 4 bases from J, the junction kept 5 bases outside the gene matches. The chain's CDR3 is CASSTTGIYGYTF. CDR3 sequence (DNA): TGTGCCAGCAGCACGACAGGGATCTATGGCTACACCTTC.

A remark on this clone: Germline is not matched at one junction end, which may reflect a read error. J is TRBJ1-1 and V is TRBV7-9, with D possibly being TRBD1 (6 bases). CDR1 and CDR2 from the germline V gene are SEHNR and FQNEAQ (reference sequence). The CDR3 has 16 amino acids. The CDR3 protein is CSSSSIGDKRGTEAFF. DNA of the CDR3: TGTTCCAGCAGCTCGATAGGGGACAAACGTGGCACTGAAGCTTTCTTT. The full variable domain, in which reference TRBV7-9 and TRBJ1-1 provide the parts outside the CDR3, is DTGVSQNPRHKITKRGQNVTFRCDPISEHNRLYWYRQTLGQGPEFLTYFQNEAQLEKSRLLSDRFSAERPKGSFSTLEIQRTEQGDSAMYLCSSSSIGDKRGTEAFFGQGTRLTVV.

The chain carries TRBV5-5 and TRBJ1-1; 8 nucleotides agree with TRBD1. CDR3 length: 15 residues. The germline V gene encodes CDR1 SGHKS and CDR2 YYEKEE (reference sequence). V dropped 3 bases and J dropped 1; count of bases not matched to a gene: 5. CDR3 DNA: TGTGCCAGCAGCTGGACAGGGAGTTCGAACACTGAAGCTTTCTTT. Amino acid sequence: CASSWTGSSNTEAFF.

The chain joins TRBV25-1 to TRBJ2-1; 9 bases map to TRBD2. J gave up 8 bases and V 5 bases, and 7 bases lay outside the gene matches. This CDR3 comprises 14 residues. CDR1 is MGHDK and CDR2 is SYGVNS in the germline V gene. DNA of the CDR3: TGTGCCAGCAGTCCGGCGGGAGGGTCGCATGAGCAGTTCTTC. This sequence encodes CASSPAGGSHEQFF.

The genes are TRBV14 and TRBJ2-1; 14 nucleotides line up with TRBD2. This CDR3 contains 16 residues. Trimming at V came to 3 bases and at J to 6 bases, leaving 4 bases not matched to a gene. The germline V gene encodes CDR1 SGHDN and CDR2 FVKESK. CDR3 sequence reads: CASSHPGTSGSNEQFF. CDR3 in DNA: TGTGCCAGCAGCCACCCCGGGACTAGCGGGAGCAATGAGCAGTTCTTC.